Listed below are T cell receptor beta chains from one sample, sequenced in a study of shared clonotypes between healthy human individuals. Profiling relied on immunoSEQ multiplex PCR, and the TCRdb table lists in-frame clones only, not all of them. The sample contains about a million clones, 60% to 80% of which appear only once. The sequenced sample consisted of memory CD4+ T cells from PBMCs. Receptors originate from a man in his late teens or twenties in good health. Some clones in this sample may be carry-over from other donors' samples. The CDR3 runs from the conserved cysteine through the conserved F or W. A D gene is named only where the DNA matches it firmly. Only part of the rows carry a size: once, few, many, or a class if the clone is expanded.

v_call	d_call	j_call	clone_size	cdr3_aa	cdr3_nt
TRBV28	NA	TRBJ1-4	NA	CASSFRYRREINEKLFF	TGTGCCAGCAGTTTCCGCTACCGACGAGAGATTAATGAAAAACTGTTTTTT
TRBV7-6	TRBD2	TRBJ2-3	NA	CASSSTSGSGWADTQYF	TGTGCCAGCAGCTCTACTAGCGGGAGTGGGTGGGCAGATACGCAGTATTTT
TRBV5-4	NA	TRBJ2-3	NA	CASSNADTQYF	TGTGCCAGCAGCAACGCAGATACGCAGTATTTT
TRBV5-1	TRBD2	TRBJ2-1	NA	CASSLGLADNNEQFF	TGCGCCAGCAGCTTGGGTCTAGCGGACAACAATGAGCAGTTCTTC
TRBV19	NA	TRBJ1-1	NA	CASSREGTARTEAFF	TGTGCCAGTAGTCGGGAGGGAACAGCGCGAACTGAAGCTTTCTTT
TRBV15	NA	TRBJ1-1	NA	CATSTGHLSTEAFF	TGTGCCACCAGCACTGGCCACCTGAGCACTGAAGCTTTCTTT
TRBV18	NA	TRBJ2-2	many	CASSPAGEYGELFF	TGTGCCAGCTCACCGGCAGGGGAGTACGGGGAGCTGTTTTTT
TRBV7-2	NA	TRBJ1-5	NA	CASSLDRSYQPQHF	TGTGCCAGCAGCTTAGACAGGTCCTATCAGCCCCAGCATTTT
TRBV7-8	NA	TRBJ1-4	many	CASSKPNRDWVLEKLFF	TGTGCCAGCAGCAAACCCAACAGGGATTGGGTGCTTGAAAAACTGTTTTTT
TRBV2	TRBD1	TRBJ1-1	once	CASTYTGDTEAFF	TGTGCCAGCACCTACACAGGGGACACTGAAGCTTTCTTT
TRBV15	NA	TRBJ2-3	NA	CALRRAYTEDTQYF	TGTGCGCTAAGAAGGGCTTATACTGAAGATACGCAGTATTTT
TRBV6-1	NA	TRBJ2-2	NA	CASRIKGSGELFF	TGTGCCAGCAGAATAAAGGGGTCCGGGGAGCTGTTTTTT
TRBV29-1	TRBD1	TRBJ2-3	NA	CSAGQGSTTDTQYF	TGCAGCGCTGGACAGGGCTCCACCACAGATACGCAGTATTTT
TRBV7-9	NA	TRBJ2-6	NA	CASSFPLSGANVLTF	TGTGCCAGCAGCTTCCCTCTCTCTGGGGCCAACGTCCTGACTTTC
TRBV5-1	NA	TRBJ2-3	NA	CASSETPGSTDTQYF	TGCGCCAGCAGCGAAACTCCCGGGTCCACAGATACGCAGTATTTT
TRBV9	TRBD1	TRBJ2-2	few	CASSVEGGLYTGELFF	TGTGCCAGCAGCGTAGAAGGGGGCCTTTACACCGGGGAGCTGTTTTTT
TRBV19	NA	TRBJ1-2	NA	CASSLRGLGYGYTF	TGTGCCAGTAGCCTTCGGGGGCTCGGCTATGGCTACACCTTC
TRBV2	NA	TRBJ2-1	NA	CASSVGGGYNEQFF	TGTGCCAGCAGTGTGGGCGGAGGATACAATGAGCAGTTCTTC
TRBV9	NA	TRBJ2-1	NA	CASSPGRETYNEQFF	TGTGCCAGCAGCCCGGGACGGGAAACCTACAATGAGCAGTTCTTC
TRBV2	TRBD1	TRBJ2-5	NA	CASSRTGSKETQYF	TGTGCCAGCAGTAGGACAGGGTCGAAAGAGACCCAGTACTTC
TRBV5-1	NA	TRBJ2-3	NA	CASSLQPRDTDTQYF	TGCGCCAGCAGCTTACAACCCAGGGATACAGATACGCAGTATTTT
TRBV18	NA	TRBJ1-4	NA	CASSPRGLGIEKLFF	TGTGCCAGCTCACCTCGGGGGCTTGGGATTGAAAAACTGTTTTTT
TRBV2	NA	TRBJ2-7	NA	CASSEADRQTYEQYF	TGTGCCAGCAGTGAAGCGGACAGACAAACCTACGAGCAGTACTTC
TRBV7-3	TRBD2	TRBJ2-1	NA	CASSSSGTREDNEQFF	TGTGCCAGCAGCTCCTCCGGGACTAGAGAGGACAATGAGCAGTTCTTC
TRBV6-6	TRBD2	TRBJ2-7	NA	CASSPWRERREQYF	TGTGCCAGCAGCCCGTGGCGGGAGAGGCGCGAGCAGTACTTC
TRBV2	NA	TRBJ1-4	NA	CASSGQGNEKLFF	TGTGCCAGCAGTGGGCAGGGAAATGAAAAACTGTTTTTT
TRBV5-4	TRBD2	TRBJ2-3	once	CASSLGTSGSYATDTQYF	TGTGCCAGCAGCTTAGGGACTAGCGGGAGTTATGCCACAGATACGCAGTATTTT
TRBV27	TRBD2	TRBJ2-1	NA	CASSPTSAEQFF	TGTGCCAGCAGTCCGACTAGCGCTGAGCAGTTCTTC
TRBV27	NA	TRBJ1-3	NA	CASKVDGLGGNTIYF	TGTGCCAGCAAGGTCGACGGGTTAGGTGGAAACACCATATATTTT
TRBV18	NA	TRBJ1-6	few	CASSPRQDDSPLHF	TGTGCCAGCTCACCCCGCCAGGATGATTCACCCCTCCACTTT
TRBV6-6	TRBD2	TRBJ2-5	NA	CASSMGGQETQYF	TGTGCCAGCAGCATGGGAGGGCAAGAGACCCAGTACTTC
TRBV5-6	TRBD1	TRBJ1-1	once	CASSHGTVEAFF	TGTGCCAGCAGCCACGGGACAGTAGAAGCTTTCTTT
TRBV30	TRBD1	TRBJ1-2	NA	CAWSPQDRDYGYTF	TGTGCCTGGAGTCCACAAGACAGGGACTATGGCTACACCTTC
TRBV10-3	NA	TRBJ1-1	NA	CAISEPTGFRTEAFF	TGTGCCATCAGTGAGCCGACAGGTTTTAGGACTGAAGCTTTCTTT
TRBV28	NA	TRBJ2-2	NA	CASRPGGVGTGELFF	TGTGCCAGCAGACCAGGAGGGGTGGGCACCGGGGAGCTGTTTTTT
TRBV2	NA	TRBJ2-1	NA	CASHLPDADNEQFF	TGTGCCAGCCATCTCCCGGACGCCGACAATGAGCAGTTCTTC
TRBV7-8	NA	TRBJ1-4	NA	CASNGGGRTNEKLFF	TGTGCCAGCAACGGTGGAGGGAGAACTAATGAAAAACTGTTTTTT
TRBV5-5	NA	TRBJ2-7	NA	CASSFLREPYEQYF	TGTGCCAGCAGCTTCTTGCGGGAACCCTACGAGCAGTACTTC
TRBV29-1	TRBD1	TRBJ2-2	NA	CSVRKTGTGLTGELFF	TGCAGCGTTCGTAAAACCGGGACAGGGTTAACCGGGGAGCTGTTTTTT
TRBV7-7	NA	TRBJ2-5	NA	CASSKQGIAETQYF	TGTGCCAGCAGCAAACAGGGTATAGCAGAGACCCAGTACTTC
TRBV10-3	TRBD1	TRBJ2-5	NA	CAIRQGATQETQYF	TGTGCCATCAGACAGGGGGCGACCCAAGAGACCCAGTACTTC